The 26 T cell receptor beta chains below were found in one sample sequenced in a study of T cells in Graves' hyperthyroidism and ophthalmopathy. Regions amplified from RNA transcripts were the TCR beta CDR3 regions. TCR CDR3 regions were first amplified by RT-PCR with HTBI primers. Using its own MiXCR run on the multiplex PCR reads, TCRdb lists one record per CDR3 protein. This table holds under 250,000 distinct CDR3 sequences, about 17% found once. Source material: blood. These receptors were obtained from a woman aged 45-65 years with Graves' hyperthyroidism.

CDR3 DNA: TGTGCCAGCGTACAAGGGCCTGGAAACACCATATATTTT. The encoded protein is CASVQGPGNTIYF. This rearrangement joins TRBV12-3 or TRBV12-4 to TRBJ1-3; D is uncertain. Trimming removed 8 bases from V and 2 bases from J, with 10 bases in between. The CDR3 runs to 13 residues.

This clonotype was recorded at least ten times. The genes are TRBV30 and TRBJ2-7; maybe TRBD2 (6 bases). The V end was cut by 2 bases, the J end by 0 bases, with 11 bases between. This CDR3 spans 14 amino acids. From germline, CDR1 is GTSNPN and CDR2 SVGIG (reference sequence). The DNA of the CDR3 is TGTGCCTGGAGTAGGGGTAGCGGCTCCTACGAGCAGTACTTC. It is translated as CAWSRGSGSYEQYF.

This clonotype occurred a few times. CDR3 region: CSVKVGNDEQFF. DNA for the CDR3: TGCAGCGTTAAGGTCGGCAACGATGAGCAGTTCTTC. The chain is built from TRBV29-1 and TRBJ2-1; D is uncertain. The CDR3 covers 12 residues. The V gene lost 5 bases and the J gene lost 8 bases, with 13 bases spanning the gap. Germline loops: CDR1 SQVTM, CDR2 ANQGSEA.

This clonotype was found many times. The V gene is TRBV29-1, the J gene TRBJ2-3; D is undetermined. Trimming shortened V by 4 bases and J by 4 bases, and 12 bases separated the two germline ends. Germline V lookup: CDR1 SQVTM, CDR2 ANQGSEA. There are 13 residues in the CDR3. The CDR3 coding sequence is TGCAGCGTTGGTTCCAGGTTGGCAGATACGCAGTATTTT. Translation gives CSVGSRLADTQYF.

This clonotype was counted many times. The chain couples TRBV12-3 or TRBV12-4 to TRBJ2-7; D may match TRBD1 or TRBD2 (5 bases each). V gave up 5 bases and J gave up 3 bases, with 11 bases separating them. This CDR3 has 13 residues. CDR3 sequence: CASSLGTNYEQYF. In DNA form, the CDR3 reads TGTGCCAGCAGTCTCGGGACCAACTACGAGCAGTACTTC.

This CDR3 reads CASSWGLTGVTDTQYF. The CDR3, as DNA: TGCGCCAGCAGCTGGGGACTAACGGGAGTGACAGATACGCAGTATTTT. This sequence joins TRBV5-1 and TRBJ2-3, with 7 bases matching TRBD2. Germline V gives CDR1 SGHRS, CDR2 YFSETQ. The trim removed 3 bases at V and 3 bases at J, leaving 10 bases unmatched. The CDR3 loop spans 16 amino acids. The full variable domain, rest sourced from reference TRBV5-1 and TRBJ2-3, is KAGVTQTPRYLIKTRGQQVTLSCSPISGHRSVSWYQQTPGQGLQFLFEYFSETQRNKGNFPGRFSGRQFSNSRSEMNVSTLELGDSALYLCASSWGLTGVTDTQYFGPGTRLTVL.

This clonotype was recorded a few times. A much larger clonotype is one base distant, so this may be a read error. This chain connects TRBV6-1 to TRBJ1-2, with 7 nucleotides matching TRBD1. Trimming cost V 7 bases and J 4 bases; bases outside gene matches: 6. Germline values: CDR1 MNHNS, CDR2 SASEGT. The CDR3 extends over 13 amino acids. This CDR3 reads CASKGQRVYGYTF. CDR3 in DNA: TGTGCCAGCAAGGGACAGAGAGTCTATGGCTACACCTTC.

The genes are TRBV9 and TRBJ2-1, with 9 bases aligning to TRBD2. This CDR3 contains 14 residues. Germline V gene sequence: CDR1 SGDLS, CDR2 YYNGEE. The V gene end was trimmed by 0 bases and the J gene end by 6 bases; junction bases not matched to a gene: 1. The CDR3 region is CASSVGTSVNEQFF. In nucleotides, the CDR3 is TGTGCCAGCAGCGTAGGGACTAGCGTCAATGAGCAGTTCTTC. The variable domain in full, completed from reference TRBV9 and TRBJ2-1, reads DSGVTQTPKHLITATGQRVTLRCSPRSGDLSVYWYQQSLDQGLQFLIQYYNGEERAKGNILERFSAQQFPDLHSELNLSSLELGDSALYFCASSVGTSVNEQFFGPGTRLTVL.

The chain employs TRBV6-2 or TRBV6-3 and TRBJ1-2; 9 positions agree with TRBD1. The germline CDR1 and CDR2 sequences are MNHEY and SVGEGT. The V segment lost 4 bases and the J segment 6 bases; nucleotides outside the gene matches: 15. CDR3 length: 17 residues. The CDR3 sequence is CASSLGQGWPQFDGYTF. The DNA of the CDR3 is TGTGCCAGCAGTTTGGGACAGGGATGGCCGCAATTTGATGGCTACACCTTC.

This clonotype was observed at least ten times. The chain uses TRBV10-3 and TRBJ1-1; D remains ambiguous. This CDR3 spans 15 amino acids. V lost 3 bases, J lost 0 bases, and 11 bases lay in between. Per the germline V gene, CDR1 is ENHRY and CDR2 is SYGVKD. This CDR3 reads CAISDPGLLNTEAFF. The CDR3 DNA reads as TGTGCCATCAGTGACCCGGGCCTTTTGAACACTGAAGCTTTCTTT.

This clonotype was seen at least ten times. The chain is built from TRBV3-1 and TRBJ1-1; no definite D call. From germline, CDR1 is LGHDT and CDR2 YNNKEL (reference sequence). This CDR3 is built from 12 residues. V was shortened by 3 bases and J by 1 base, with 3 bases between the two germline ends. CDR3 sequence reads: CASSQGNTEAFF. The CDR3 coding sequence is TGTGCCAGCAGCCAGGGGAACACTGAAGCTTTCTTT.

In this sample, this clonotype turned up many times. V and J are TRBV9 and TRBJ2-7; D may be TRBD2 (6 bases). CDR1 and CDR2 (germline): SGDLS, YYNGEE. The CDR3 is made up of 14 amino acids. Trimming cost V 0 bases and J 0 bases, with 7 bases left between them. The CDR3 protein is CASSVGLVSYEQYF. CDR3 nucleotides: TGTGCCAGCAGCGTAGGACTAGTCTCCTACGAGCAGTACTTC.

Regarding this clonotype: A read error is possible here, since a much larger clone lies one base away. This chain connects TRBV30 to TRBJ2-7, with a possible D match to TRBD2 (6 bases). The germline V gene has CDR1 GTSNPN and CDR2 SVGIG (reference sequence). V was trimmed by 7 bases and J by 7 bases, leaving 14 bases between them. The CDR3 totals 11 residues. CDR3 protein: CASRGAIEQYF. The CDR3 DNA follows: TGTGCCTCACGCGGGGCGATTGAGCAGTACTTC.

Only a few counts were recorded for this clonotype. The chain uses TRBV3-1 and TRBJ2-2; 7 bases fit TRBD1. Germline CDR1 reads LGHDT; CDR2 reads YNNKEL (reference sequence). This CDR3 is 15 amino acids long. Trimming took 0 bases from V and 6 from J; bases not matched to a gene: 4. For the CDR3, the DNA is TGTGCCAGCAGCCAAGAGGGACAGAGGGCCGGGGAGCTGTTTTTT. Translated, it gives CASSQEGQRAGELFF. Looking up the rest from reference TRBV3-1 and TRBJ2-2 gives the full variable domain: DTAVSQTPKYLVTQMGNDKSIKCEQNLGHDTMYWYKQDSKKFLKIMFSYNNKELIINETVPNRFSPKSPDKAHLNLHINSLELGDSAVYFCASSQEGQRAGELFFGEGSRLTVL.

V gene TRBV7-3 combines with J gene TRBJ2-1, with D maybe TRBD2 (6 bases). The germline V gene encodes CDR1 SGHTA and CDR2 FQGTGA. V lost 5 bases and J lost 6, with 17 bases in between. This CDR3 contains 15 residues. The CDR3 loop reads CASSPGLSTVNEQFF. CDR3 bases: TGTGCCAGCAGCCCCGGACTAAGTACGGTCAATGAGCAGTTCTTC.

The chain combines TRBV30 with TRBJ2-7, with TRBD2 identical over 13 bases. The CDR3 extends over 16 amino acids. Trimming at V came to 2 bases and at J to 5 bases, leaving 9 bases not matched to a gene. CDR1 and CDR2 from the germline V gene are GTSNPN and SVGIG (reference sequence). In DNA form, the CDR3 reads TGTGCCTGGAGTCCCCCTTCAACTAGCGGGAGGGACGAGCAGTACTTC. Its protein is CAWSPPSTSGRDEQYF.

V gene TRBV3-1 combines with J gene TRBJ1-5, with no clear D. Germline V gives CDR1 LGHDT, CDR2 YNNKEL (reference sequence). This CDR3 spans 16 amino acids. The V and J ends lost 1 base and 4 bases respectively, with 14 bases between them. The CDR3 loop is CASSQGRREINQPQHF. The CDR3 DNA follows: TGTGCCAGCAGCCAAGGAAGGCGGGAAATAAATCAGCCCCAGCATTTT.

The gene calls are TRBV11-2 and TRBJ1-5; TRBD1 matches at 7 bases. Looked up from germline, CDR1 is SGHAT and CDR2 is FQNNGV. There are 14 residues in the CDR3. Trimming took 6 bases from V and 6 from J; bases not matched to a gene: 8. DNA for the CDR3: TGTGCCAGCAGTTTGAAGGGGGCCAGTCAGCCCCAGCATTTT. It translates to CASSLKGASQPQHF.

There are many counts of this clonotype. V is TRBV11-2 and J is TRBJ2-7; the D gene is possibly TRBD2 (6 bases). V was shortened by 5 bases and J by 0 bases, with 11 bases between the two germline ends. Germline V gene lookup returns CDR1 SGHAT and CDR2 FQNNGV. The CDR3 runs 14 residues. The CDR3 nucleotides are TGTGCCAGCAGCCGAACTAGCAACTCCTACGAGCAGTACTTC. Translating it yields CASSRTSNSYEQYF.

This clonotype came up many times. The genes are TRBV7-9 and TRBJ1-4; possible D gene TRBD1, 5 bases. Trimming removed 5 bases at V and 5 bases at J, with 12 bases between. CDR1 is SEHNR, CDR2 FQNEAQ, per germline (reference sequence). This CDR3 spans 14 amino acids. CDR3 nucleotide sequence: TGTGCCAGCAGCAACGCTGGGGGAAATGAAAAACTGTTTTTT. Translating gives CASSNAGGNEKLFF.

This clonotype was counted many times. The J gene is TRBJ1-5, the V gene TRBV20-1; D is perhaps TRBD1 (6 bases). CDR3 length equals 17 residues. Germline V lookup: CDR1 DFQATT, CDR2 SNEGSKA (reference sequence). V lost 3 bases and J 0 bases, leaving 18 bases between the germline ends. In DNA form, the CDR3 reads TGCAGTGCTAGGGCAACAGGGAGCCGCTATAGCAATCAGCCCCAGCATTTT. It yields the protein CSARATGSRYSNQPQHF.

There are many counts of this clonotype. The CDR3 reads CASSEGTGVNQPQHF. The CDR3 DNA is TGTGCCAGCAGTGAAGGGACAGGGGTCAATCAGCCCCAGCATTTT. The chain combines TRBV6-1 with TRBJ1-5; 9 nucleotides match TRBD1. This CDR3 has 15 amino acids. Germline loops: CDR1 MNHNS, CDR2 SASEGT. V lost 1 base to trimming and J lost 3 bases; unmatched junction nucleotides: 1.

This clonotype has at least ten counts. Here the CDR3 DNA reads TGTGCCAGCAGTTTATCCCTAGCGGCTTTTTACGAGCAGTACTTC. This codes for CASSLSLAAFYEQYF. This chain connects TRBV27 to TRBJ2-7; TRBD2 aligns across 7 bases. Germline loops: CDR1 MNHEY, CDR2 SMNVEV (reference sequence). The V segment lost 0 bases and the J segment 4 bases; nucleotides outside the gene matches: 6. The CDR3 loop spans 15 amino acids.

This clonotype appeared many times. V usage is TRBV20-1 and J usage is TRBJ1-6, with a weak D call TRBD1 (6 bases). The CDR3 extends over 14 amino acids. Between the trimmed V and J ends, which lost 1 base and 7 bases, there was a span of 11 bases. Germline V lookup: CDR1 DFQATT, CDR2 SNEGSKA (reference sequence). The CDR3 sequence is CSARVVGGNSPLHF. In nucleotides, the CDR3 is TGCAGTGCTAGAGTTGTAGGGGGAAATTCACCCCTCCACTTT.

In this sample, this clonotype turned up many times. The chain combines TRBV30 with TRBJ1-1; D remains ambiguous. CDR3 length equals 14 residues. V shed 0 bases and J shed 0 bases, with 8 bases lying between them. Germline V gene data show CDR1 as GTSNPN and CDR2 as SVGIG (reference sequence). For the CDR3, the DNA is TGTGCCTGGAGTGTAGTACACCTGAACACTGAAGCTTTCTTT. Residues: CAWSVVHLNTEAFF.

This clonotype occurred once. A much larger clone differs from this one at a single base, so this may be a read error. This sequence joins TRBV9 and TRBJ2-1; D is perhaps TRBD2 (6 bases). V shed 4 bases and J shed 4 bases, with 18 bases lying between them. The CDR3 is 16 amino acids. Germline-derived CDR1 and CDR2 are SGDLS and YYNGEE. This CDR3 reads CASSMIPMGGYNEQFF. CDR3 DNA: TGTGCCAGCAGCATGATTCCAATGGGGGGTTACAATGAGCAGTTCTTC.